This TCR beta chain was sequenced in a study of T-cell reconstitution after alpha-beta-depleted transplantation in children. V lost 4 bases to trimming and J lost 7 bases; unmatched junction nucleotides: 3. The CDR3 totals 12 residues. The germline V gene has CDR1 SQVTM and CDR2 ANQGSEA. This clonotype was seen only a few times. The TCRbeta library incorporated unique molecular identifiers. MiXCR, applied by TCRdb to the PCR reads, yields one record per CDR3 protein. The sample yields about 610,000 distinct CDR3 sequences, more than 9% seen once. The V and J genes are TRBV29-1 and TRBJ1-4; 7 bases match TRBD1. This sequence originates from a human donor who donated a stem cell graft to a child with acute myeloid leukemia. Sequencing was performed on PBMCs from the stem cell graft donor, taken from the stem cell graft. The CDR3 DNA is TGCAGCGTTGGCCAGGGGGTTGAAAAACTGTTTTTT. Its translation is CSVGQGVEKLFF.